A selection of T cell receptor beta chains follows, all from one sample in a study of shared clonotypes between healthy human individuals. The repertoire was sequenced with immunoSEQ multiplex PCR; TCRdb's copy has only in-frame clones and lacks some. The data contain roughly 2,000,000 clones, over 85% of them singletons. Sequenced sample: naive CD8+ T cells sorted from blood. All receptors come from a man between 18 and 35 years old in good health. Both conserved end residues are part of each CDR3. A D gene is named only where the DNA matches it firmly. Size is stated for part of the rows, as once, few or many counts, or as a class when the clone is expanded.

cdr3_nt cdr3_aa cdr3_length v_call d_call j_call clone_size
TGTGCCACCAGTCCGGGATCCTACAATGAGCAGTTCTTC CATSPGSYNEQFF 13 TRBV15 NA TRBJ2-1 NA
TGTGCCAGCAGCGTGGGGAGTGGGAACACTGAAGCTTTCTTT CASSVGSGNTEAFF 14 TRBV9 NA TRBJ1-1 NA
TGTGCCAGTAGTATTTGGACAGGGTCCTACAATGAGCAGTTCTTC CASSIWTGSYNEQFF 15 TRBV19 TRBD1 TRBJ2-1 NA
TGTGCCAGCAGCTTATTCGGGGGGGACAATGAGCAGTTCTTC CASSLFGGDNEQFF 14 TRBV7-6 TRBD2 TRBJ2-1 once
TGCAGCGTCCCCTCCTGGATGGGGGGAGGAGATACGCAGTATTTT CSVPSWMGGGDTQYF 15 TRBV29-1 NA TRBJ2-3 NA
TGTGCCAGCAGCTTAGAGGGGGGAATGTACACTGAAGCTTTCTTT CASSLEGGMYTEAFF 15 TRBV7-8 NA TRBJ1-1 NA
TGTGCCACAACTCCACTAGGGGCCTCCGGGGAGCTGTTTTTT CATTPLGASGELFF 14 TRBV27 NA TRBJ2-2 once
TGCGCCAGCGGCAACCGGGACTCAGCGGATACGCAGTATTTT CASGNRDSADTQYF 14 TRBV4-3 NA TRBJ2-3 NA
TGTGCCAGCAGTGAAGACGGACGGGTTTTAAGCGTCTCCTATGGCTACACCTTC CASSEDGRVLSVSYGYTF 18 TRBV6-1 NA TRBJ1-2 NA
TGTGCCAGCAGGGTAGCGGGGGGACTCTCCTACGAGCAGTACTTC CASRVAGGLSYEQYF 15 TRBV27 TRBD2 TRBJ2-7 NA
TGTGCCAGTAGTGCGTGGGAGTCCTACAATGAGCAGTTCTTC CASSAWESYNEQFF 14 TRBV19 NA TRBJ2-1 NA
TGTGCCAGCAGTTATGGCGGGGGGGGCGGTACGCAGTATTTT CASSYGGGGGTQYF 14 TRBV6-5 TRBD2 TRBJ2-3 NA
TGTGCCAGCAGCTGGGCTGGGACAGGGATTGGAAACACCATATATTTT CASSWAGTGIGNTIYF 16 TRBV11-2 TRBD1 TRBJ1-3 NA
TGTGCCAGCAGTTATGCCGGGGCAAATGATGAAAAACTGTTTTTT CASSYAGANDEKLFF 15 TRBV6-5 NA TRBJ1-4 NA
TGTGCCAGCAGTTCGGGCAGGGGATTACCAGAGACCCAGTACTTC CASSSGRGLPETQYF 15 TRBV28 NA TRBJ2-5 NA
TGTGCCAGCAGCGTATTCAGCGCATCAAGCACAGATACGCAGTATTTT CASSVFSASSTDTQYF 16 TRBV9 NA TRBJ2-3 NA
TGTGCCAGTACGGGGCATTCCTACGAGCAGTACTTC CASTGHSYEQYF 12 TRBV5-6 NA TRBJ2-7 NA
TGTGCCAGCAGCCCCGGACAGGGGATTGGCTACACCTTC CASSPGQGIGYTF 13 TRBV13 TRBD1 TRBJ1-2 NA
TGTGCCAGCAGTGGAGCCCCAGGGGGCGGCCCAGATACGCAGTATTTT CASSGAPGGGPDTQYF 16 TRBV28 TRBD1 TRBJ2-3 NA
TGTGCCAGCAGTTACGGGGCTGGGGCCAACGTCCTGACTTTC CASSYGAGANVLTF 14 TRBV6-5 NA TRBJ2-6 few
TGTGCCAGCAGTGACTCAGCGGGAGGGCCTACAGATACGCAGTATTTT CASSDSAGGPTDTQYF 16 TRBV6-4 TRBD2 TRBJ2-3 NA
TGTGCCAGCAGCCCACAGGGGGGTCGTGTTTGGGAGCAGTACTTC CASSPQGGRVWEQYF 15 TRBV13 TRBD1 TRBJ2-7 NA
TGTGCCAGTAGTATTAGGGACAGCAATCAGCCCCAGCATTTT CASSIRDSNQPQHF 14 TRBV19 NA TRBJ1-5 NA
TGTGCCAGCAGCTCCTCGGACAGGGTGGGGGCCGGGGAGCTGTTTTTT CASSSSDRVGAGELFF 16 TRBV7-9 TRBD1 TRBJ2-2 NA
TGTGCCAGCAGCTTAGCGGTGGGAGGGACTGAAGCTTTCTTT CASSLAVGGTEAFF 14 TRBV7-9 NA TRBJ1-1 NA
TGTGCCAGCAGCTTGGAACTAGGGTGGAGTTACTATGGCTACACCTTC CASSLELGWSYYGYTF 16 TRBV5-6 NA TRBJ1-2 NA
TGTGCCAGCAGCCTCGGGACTAGCGGGAGCACAGATACGCAGTATTTT CASSLGTSGSTDTQYF 16 TRBV11-3 TRBD2 TRBJ2-3 NA
TGCAGCGTTCTCGGGACTAGCGCCTCGGACGAGCAGTACTTC CSVLGTSASDEQYF 14 TRBV29-1 TRBD2 TRBJ2-7 NA
TGTGCCAGTAGTATATGGTCCGGGGGCAGCAATCAGCCCCAGCATTTT CASSIWSGGSNQPQHF 16 TRBV19 NA TRBJ1-5 once
TGCGCCAGCAGCCTGTTGACTAGCGGGAGTTTCGCAGATACGCAGTATTTT CASSLLTSGSFADTQYF 17 TRBV4-1 TRBD2 TRBJ2-3 once
TGTGCCAGCAGCTCCCCTGGGAACCGCCCGGAGCTGTTTTTT CASSSPGNRPELFF 14 TRBV7-9 NA TRBJ2-2 few
TGCGCCAGCAGCCAAGAGATCAGTCGGGAGGGTAGCACTGAAGCTTTCTTT CASSQEISREGSTEAFF 17 TRBV4-1 NA TRBJ1-1 NA
TGTGCCAGCAGCCCCCCGGGCCCGGTCTTTCAGCCCCAGCATTTT CASSPPGPVFQPQHF 15 TRBV6-5 NA TRBJ1-5 NA
TGCGCCAGCAGCCAAGGTGGCAGGGTGCAAGAGACCCAGTACTTC CASSQGGRVQETQYF 15 TRBV4-1 NA TRBJ2-5 NA
TGTGCCAGCAGTTACTTGGGACATCCGGATGGCTACACCTTC CASSYLGHPDGYTF 14 TRBV6-6 NA TRBJ1-2 NA
TGTGCCAGTAGTATACCATACAATGAGCAGTTCTTC CASSIPYNEQFF 12 TRBV19 NA TRBJ2-1 NA
TGTGCCTGGAGTGTAGACCGGAGGGAAAAACTGTTTTTT CAWSVDRREKLFF 13 TRBV30 NA TRBJ1-4 NA
TGTGCCAGCAGTCGGACCGCCAATGAGCAGTTCTTC CASSRTANEQFF 12 TRBV6-6 NA TRBJ2-1 NA
TGTGCCAGCAGTTATTCGGCTAGCCCCTACAATGAGCAGTTCTTC CASSYSASPYNEQFF 15 TRBV6-5 NA TRBJ2-1 NA
TGTGCCAGCAGCTTACTTCTGAACACCGGGGAGCTGTTTTTT CASSLLLNTGELFF 14 TRBV7-8 NA TRBJ2-2 NA
TGTGCCAGTAGTATGGCCACGGCGGGGCGCCAGAACACTGAAGCTTTCTTT CASSMATAGRQNTEAFF 17 TRBV19 NA TRBJ1-1 NA
TGCGCCAGCAGCCAAGGGTCAGGGAGCAATGAGCAGTTCTTC CASSQGSGSNEQFF 14 TRBV4-3 NA TRBJ2-1 NA
TGTGCCAGCAGTGAGGGACAGTTTGCTGGAAACACCATATATTTT CASSEGQFAGNTIYF 15 TRBV2 TRBD1 TRBJ1-3 NA
TGCGCCAGCAGCCCCCCCCCGGGTAGGAATTCACCCCTCCACTTT CASSPPPGRNSPLHF 15 TRBV4-1 NA TRBJ1-6 NA
TGTGCCAGCAGTCCAACAGGGGGTCAGCCCCAGCATTTT CASSPTGGQPQHF 13 TRBV2 TRBD1 TRBJ1-5 few
TGCGCCAGCAGTGAGTCGGGGTTCTCGAATACGCAGTATTTT CASSESGFSNTQYF 14 TRBV10-2 NA TRBJ2-3 NA
TGTGCCAGCGAGCTTTCGTTGGGCTACAATGAGCAGTTCTTC CASELSLGYNEQFF 14 TRBV2 NA TRBJ2-1 NA
TGTGCCAGCTCACCCGGGGCCGACTGGGGGATCACAGATACGCAGTATTTT CASSPGADWGITDTQYF 17 TRBV18 NA TRBJ2-3 NA
TGTGCCAGCAGTTCGTCCGGGGAAAAACTGTTTTTT CASSSSGEKLFF 12 TRBV28 NA TRBJ1-4 NA
TGTGCCAGCAGCCCAGATTTGAAGGGGGACAGCTCTGGAAACACCATATATTTT CASSPDLKGDSSGNTIYF 18 TRBV7-9 TRBD1 TRBJ1-3 NA
TGCGCCAGCAGCCCCCTGAGGGCTAGCGGGAGGATAGACACAGATACGCAGTATTTT CASSPLRASGRIDTDTQYF 19 TRBV4-3 TRBD2 TRBJ2-3 NA
TGTGCCAGCAGCGTAGCGGGGGTAAAGGGAGATACGCAGTATTTT CASSVAGVKGDTQYF 15 TRBV9 NA TRBJ2-3 NA
TGTGCCAGCAGTGACCGGTGGTGGGCACCTAGCACAGATACGCAGTATTTT CASSDRWWAPSTDTQYF 17 TRBV27 NA TRBJ2-3 NA